The entry below gives a single T cell receptor beta chain sequence along with its context. Its antigen remains undetermined. No clone much larger than this one lies a single base away; base qualities are absent. The sample comes from a study of T cell responses to AZD1222 COVID-19 vaccine (dated by TCRdb to the early 2020s). Study-level background: TCR sequencing covered 233 trial participants: about 210 given two doses of AZD1222 and about 26 given two doses of MenACWY control vaccine. Trial participants were enrolled by age into subgroups of 18-55, 56-69 and 70-plus years, and around 150, 29 and 61 TCR-sequenced participants, respectively, were included in these subgroups. Here is what the overall study found, with its caveats: No day 14 peak-response samples were available, so repertoires were characterized only after the peak T cell response. CD4 TCRs associated with the vaccine covered the entire spike protein, and the dominant responses were in regions 160-218 and 743-854. Reportedly, close to half of the unique spike-specific TCRs recognized epitopes lying outside the regions that are mutated in the B.1.351 and B.1.1.7 variants. After two AZD1222 doses, spike-specific TCR breadth and depth were significantly higher than at day 0 and than in MenACWY recipients. Conclusions about previously exposed vaccinees were limited because only a handful of AZD1222 recipients were SARS-CoV-2 seropositive at baseline. The 56-69-year group was small, and its depth increase did not reach significance, likely because of low power. Participants were mostly white British and included more females than males, and it was suggested by the authors that clonal diversity may have been underestimated.

Taken with the paper, the label for time point translates to: about 28 days (+/-7) after the second vaccine dose. AZD1222 recipients with second doses at about 4 weeks or about 12 weeks were pooled, because spike-specific TCR depth and breadth did not differ between schedules. Samples from vaccinated people were obtained from the UK trials COV001 and COV002, which included a single-blind randomized controlled phase 2/3 trial of AZD1222 (ChAdOx1 nCoV-19) in healthy adults. For TCRbeta chain sequencing, PBMC samples were collected from trial participants at day 0 and at day 28 after the second dose. The CDR3 regions of human TCRbeta chains were analyzed by immunosequencing. The source study handled its data this way. TCRs in the repertoires were matched against a reference library of SARS-CoV-2-specific TCRs that had been generated with the MIRA antigen-specificity platform. Breadth was defined as the fraction of unique TCRs that were SARS-CoV-2-associated, and depth was defined as the fraction of total T cells that were SARS-CoV-2-associated. Using the MIRA data, each spike-specific TCR was mapped to the spike region that the TCR reacts to and placed in a CD4 or CD8 class. Log10-transformed breadth and depth values were compared by one-way ANOVA with Sidak's multiple comparisons tests. Not all clones reach the TCRdb copy of this immuneACCESS table, which keeps in-frame sequences only. Checked studies attribute under half of the gap to unresolved V genes and leave the rest unexplained. Clone size and V and J calls were adopted from that table, with D and trimming inferred from the DNA. Present in this sample are around 19,000 clones, roughly 90% of which were seen just once. Roughly 8.7% of the sample is held by the ten biggest clonotypes.

Clipping removes 9 bases from V and 7 bases from J, with 3 as the unmatched junction base count. The germline V gene sets CDR1 to MNHGY and CDR2 to SAAAGT. The CDR3 has 11 amino acids, counting the end cysteine and phenylalanine. Of all the DNA, just the CDR3 is kept, 33 bases in frame from base 1. The V gene is TRBV6-8 and the J gene is TRBJ2-1; 7 bases in between match TRBD1. This specimen was peripheral blood, taken 28 days after the second AZD1222 dose. This TCR was sampled from an adult who received the AZD1222 COVID-19 vaccine. The nucleotide sequence reads TGTGCCAGGGCCAGGGGGAATGAGCAGTTCTTC. Translated, it gives CARARGNEQFF.